This T cell receptor (beta chain) was profiled in a study of blood T cell repertoires in COVID-19. Overall study: The cDNA or gDNA used as material had been derived from T cells, B-cell-depleted T cells, or PBMCs.

Germline values: CDR1 GTSNPN, CDR2 SVGIG (reference sequence). V lost 0 bases, J lost 1 base, and 15 bases lay in between. The CDR3 sequence is 16 residues long. Study processing details: How many nucleated cells were present was estimated from reference gene primer amplification. Libraries were prepared by immunoSEQ multiplex PCR; TCRdb keeps only in-frame clonotypes and omits some of them. V, J and clone size reflect that table, while D and trimming were determined from the DNA. The sample has approximately 320,000 clones; under 95% are singletons. Cohorts were assigned according to the clinical history that participants reported.

The chain combines TRBV30 with TRBJ2-5, with a tentative D call TRBD1 (6 bases). This clonotype was obtained from a man aged 55 to 70 who had recovered from COVID-19. The source material was PBMCs or T cells enriched from blood (not recorded which). The CDR3 DNA reads TGTGCCTGGAGTGTATTGGGGGCCCGTCCCCAAGAGACCCAGTACTTC. It specifies CAWSVLGARPQETQYF.